This T cell receptor beta chain was captured in a study of cytomegalovirus exposure and HLA in healthy donors (dated by TCRdb to about 2017). About the investigation overall: An earlier analysis of 587 of the donors reported 250 to 300 Gb of sequence data and some 100 million unique TCR beta sequences from 190 million or so T cells. The study aimed to test whether signatures of past pathogen exposure could be identified by cataloging public T cell receptors. A handful of DR-DQ haplotypes were handled as single units for association and clustering because linkage in the cohort was strong. A later genetic analysis took genome-wide SNP genotypes for about 55% of the roughly 700 donors and used that subset as a discovery cohort. All discovery cohort repertoires had been generated using a single sequencing platform. Among the roughly 380 genotyped donors, 75% to 90% belonged to the genetic ancestry cluster associated with self-reported Caucasian donors. Among 350 to 400 genotyped donors of the cohort, an average of about 240,000 unique TCR beta nucleotide sequences were sequenced per donor, roughly 20% of them non-productive. Both class I and class II loci were covered by HLA typing, at four-digit resolution. Typing coverage varied by locus: 629-630 donors for A, B, C, DRB1 and DQB1; under 550 for DQA1; about 600 for DPA1; around 490 for DPB1. To predict cytomegalovirus infection status, the study combined high-throughput TCR immunosequencing, statistical association of individual TCRs with disease status, and machine learning. Approximately 330 gigabases of sequencing data and 91 million or so unique TCR sequences made up an early release that covered 500 to 650 HLA-typed donors. The study used immunosequencing to profile the T cell repertoires of several hundred subjects and linked those repertoires to cytomegalovirus serostatus. To decide whether each TCR beta V gene segment behaved as functional or pseudogenic, an earlier analysis of some 580 of the donors relied on high-throughput TCR beta sequencing. Alongside the repertoire data, information on donor age, sex, ethnicity and CMV serostatus was compiled. Rather than using new phenotypic data, the later analysis identified candidate immune exposures from TCR beta sequences and from how often those sequences occurred across donors. A later analysis re-examined previously published TCR beta repertoires from roughly 720 donors and added high-resolution HLA genotyping to investigate patterns of TCR occurrence. Besides the first cohort of more than 650 subjects, a separate validation cohort made up of some 110 different subjects was used.

The CDR3 starts with the cysteine, ends with the phenylalanine, and has 15 residues. The DNA shown is the 45-base CDR3, in frame from base 1. Sequences SEHNR (CDR1) and FQNEAQ (CDR2) are obtained from the germline V gene (reference sequence). Trimming at the junction amounts to 5 bases on V and 3 bases on J, and the germline ends lie 14 bases apart. The cohort was made up of approximately 670 healthy bone marrow donors. At the time of sampling, every cohort member was nominally healthy, though immune exposures that went unrecorded were likely present. The donor tested CMV seropositive and was one of the 289 seropositive cohort members. Every donor gave a peripheral blood sample, and the peripheral blood mononuclear cells from that sample were used for TCR beta sequencing. Genomic DNA was extracted from the blood cell samples with the Qiagen DNeasy Blood Extraction Kit. As concerns this clone: The antigen it recognizes is unknown.

The paper's findings and limits, for the study overall: The classifier was reported to diagnose cytomegalovirus status with high specificity and sensitivity in both the original cohort and the validation cohort. Because HLA typing was unavailable for some donors at each locus, only the typed subset was used in association tests. Because counts were too low, approximately 15 rarely observed V segments, including chromosome 9 orphons, were excluded from the earlier analysis of under 650 of the donors. The sequencing pipeline was judged likely to have produced a cluster of highly shared sequence variants as a technical artifact. According to the authors, the approach could potentially be generalized to other disease states and immunological phenotypes. A later analysis reported that several top co-occurrence clusters appeared linked to parvovirus B19, influenza, CMV and Epstein-Barr virus. Three of the identified cytomegalovirus-associated TCR beta chains were confirmed in vitro to be specific for cytomegalovirus antigens. A later genetic analysis reported fewer N-insertions in productive TCRs among donors in an Asian-associated ancestry cluster than the approximately 670-donor mean. At a false discovery rate of 0.05, a later analysis linked 16,951 TCR beta sequences to specific HLA alleles. A further reported finding was that TCR beta sequences accurately predicted the HLA-A and HLA-B alleles for most subjects in the first cohort. Because the 87-base-pair reads could not distinguish some IMGT-functional V segments, including TRBV6-2 and TRBV6-3, those segments were excluded. A later analysis found that HLA-associated TCR beta chains were more clonally expanded and had lower generation probabilities than equally common non-associated chains. In this cohort, only TCR beta chains were sequenced, and detectable features were limited by the absence of alpha or paired-chain data. When HLA alleles, especially DR and DQ, strongly co-occurred, attributing TCR associations to individual alleles was difficult. A total of 150 or so TCR beta chains were listed by the study as associated with cytomegalovirus. Most CMV-associated TCR beta chains appeared to be HLA-restricted in a later analysis, and the HLA associations seemed to be driven largely by CMV exposure. Sequencing depth was assumed to be roughly uniform across donors in the presence/absence analyses, though that assumption may not hold. An association between a missense DCLRE1C variant and V-gene and J-gene trimming of TCR beta chains was found in a later genetic analysis and replicated in an independent cohort. According to a later analysis, TCR association rates differed among HLA loci, with DRB1 alleles showing the most associated TCRs and HLA-C alleles showing the fewest. The only immune exposure information available for the cohort was CMV serostatus. Broadly in line with IMGT annotations, most TCR beta V segments showed up in productive rearrangements about 90% or about 30% of the time in an earlier analysis of several hundred of the donors. Linkage disequilibrium might explain the correlated functional status among segregating V segments, but an unknown experimental factor could not be ruled out. Across donors, most TCR sequences were observed very rarely, whereas some public TCRs were present in many individuals.

The library was built by means of the immunoSEQ multiplex PCR assay. For the multiplex PCR, a mixture combining 60 forward primers for TCR Vbeta segments and 13 reverse primers for TCR Jbeta segments was used. A multiplex PCR assay on genomic DNA amplified the CDR3 region of rearranged TCR beta genes. The Illumina HiSeq System was used to sequence the amplified TCR beta libraries as 87-base-pair reads. The paper's data handling went like this. In a later analysis, tens of millions of unique TCR beta chains were counted across the roughly 670 repertoires, and roughly 11 million of these chains were shared by at least two donors. Raw reads were error-corrected and collapsed into unique sequences with a nearest-neighbor algorithm that merged closely related sequences to remove PCR and sequencing errors. To assign V, D and J gene segments, CDR3 sequences were aligned to IMGT reference sequences. Each retained sequence needed at least a six-nucleotide match to both a V gene segment and a J gene segment. Rearrangements were called productive when the CDR3 lacked stop codons and stayed in frame with V and J; all others were non-productive. Following IMGT convention, CDR3 was defined as the stretch from the second conserved V-encoded cysteine to the conserved J-encoded phenylalanine. The earlier analysis of fewer than 700 of the donors excluded sequences that lacked an unambiguous match to a single V gene segment. In an earlier analysis of 450 to 700 of the donors, V segments were called functional above 56.7% productive rearrangements and were called segregating when the between-donor standard deviation exceeded 5%. To diagnose cytomegalovirus status from the catalog of TCR beta chain sequences, a statistical classification framework was built. V and J gene assignment, in a later analysis, came from comparing TCR nucleotide sequences with IMGT/GENE-DB human TR gene sequences. The TCRdist pipeline was used in a later analysis to assign CDR3 sequences and most-parsimonious VDJ recombination scenarios. In a later analysis, each TCR beta chain was defined by its CDR3 amino acid sequence together with its V-gene family, and reads without a unique V-gene family were excluded. To address suspected cross-contamination and a sequencing artifact, a later analysis removed roughly 580 highly shared, low-generation-probability nucleotide sequences. In a later analysis, a clonal expansion index for each public chain was calculated from normalized within-repertoire ranks of inferred template counts. In a later analysis, generation probabilities were computed using a VDJ recombination model fitted to out-of-frame rearrangements, and the results were checked against IGoR. In a later analysis, hypergeometric tests were used to score TCR-TCR, TCR-HLA and TCR-CMV co-occurrence, with a repertoire-size bias correction applied to TCR pairs. In a later analysis, false discovery rates were estimated by permuting HLA or CMV assignments 20 times. In a later analysis, co-occurring TCRs were grouped using DBSCAN, with TCRdist sequence similarity added in when clustering inside HLA-allele-positive subsets. Repertoires with fewer than 30,000 or more than 120,000 public chains were left out of co-occurrence clustering, as were roughly five repertoires with anomalous nucleotide sharing. The table comes from immuneACCESS by way of TCRdb, which keeps in-frame sequences with V and J called. Part of the clones is missing from these tables; in studies checked, under half for an unresolved V gene and the rest for unknown reasons. The V and J calls and the clone size are those of that table, but D and trimming were determined from the DNA. In this sample's table one finds some 55,000 clones. The ten biggest clones cover around 12% of the sample.

The receptor was isolated from a man younger than 35 in good health and CMV-seropositive. The sample was PBMCs. The rearrangement joined TRBV7-9 to TRBJ2-1; TRBD2 might be the D gene, on 5 matching bases. The CDR3 protein is CASSPFYGSYNEQFF. The DNA is as follows: TGTGCCAGCAGCCCCTTTTATGGGAGCTACAATGAGCAGTTCTTC.